This T cell receptor beta chain emerged from a study of CD8+ T cells in alopecia areata. Points from the study as a whole: Relative to normal scalp, lesional scalp, especially alopecia totalis/universalis, showed higher clonality.

The CDR3 sequence is 16 residues long. V was shortened by 1 base and J by 0 bases, with 9 bases between the two germline ends. Germline CDR1 SNHLY, CDR2 FYNNEI. As to this clone: What it recognizes is unknown.

The treatment was: oral pan-JAK inhibitor, 5-10 mg twice daily. Alopecia areata patients provided lesional scalp punch biopsies and peripheral blood, both collected for the study. Extracted RNA was reverse transcribed into cDNA, the sequencing template. Clones were sequenced by immunoSEQ multiplex PCR, and TCRdb holds only the in-frame ones, with some missing. The sample yields about 300,000 clones, 55% to 75% seen once. The J gene is TRBJ2-2, the V gene TRBV2, with a weak D call TRBD1 (5 bases). The sample was CD4+ T cells sorted from blood, taken at week 24, from a patient treated with tofacitinib. This TCR came from a human donor with alopecia areata. In nucleotides, the CDR3 is TGTGCCAGCAGTGAAGAAGGGGTAGCGAACACCGGGGAGCTGTTTTTT. Residues: CASSEEGVANTGELFF.